One and the same sample provided the 14 T cell receptor beta chains below, sequenced in a study of blood T cell repertoires in COVID-19 (dated by TCRdb to the early 2020s). Library construction relied on the immunoSEQ multiplex PCR assay. What TCRdb holds here is the immuneACCESS table cut down to in-frame rearrangements. Part of the clones is not present; checked against another copy, under half of the missing clones reflect an unresolved V gene, and the others are unexplained. The sample table records some 400,000 clones; more than 70% of these occur just once. The ten largest make up 2% to 2.5% of the sample. The sample comprised peripheral blood. The receptors derive from an older woman with COVID-19, enrolled during active disease.

The V gene is TRBV3-1 (or the pseudogene TRBV3-2), the J gene TRBJ2-5, with D possibly being TRBD1 (6 bases). The V and J ends lost 4 bases and 2 bases respectively, with 14 bases between them. The CDR3 sequence is 15 residues long. Germline values: CDR1 LGHDT, CDR2 YNNKEL (reference sequence). The CDR3 reads CASSRKGEPQETQYF. The CDR3 DNA reads as TGTGCCAGCAGCCGAAAGGGGGAACCACAAGAGACCCAGTACTTC.

The J gene is TRBJ2-5, the V gene TRBV20-1; TRBD2 aligns across 8 bases. Trimming took 3 bases from V and 5 from J; bases not matched to a gene: 8. CDR3 length: 14 amino acids. The germline gives CDR1 DFQATT, CDR2 SNEGSKA (reference sequence). CDR3 sequence (DNA): TGCAGTGCTAGTGTGCGGGGGGCTGGGGAGACCCAGTACTTC. The encoded protein is CSASVRGAGETQYF.

On this clone: This sequence may be a read error, since a much larger clone differs from it by one base. The same CDR3 also results from other DNA sequences found in this sample. This chain joins TRBV5-4 and TRBJ2-7, with D maybe TRBD2 (5 bases). Trimming removed 4 bases from V and 0 bases from J, with 5 bases in between. Germline values: CDR1 SGHNT, CDR2 YYREEE (reference sequence). CDR3 size: 12 residues. CDR3 DNA: TGTGCCAGCAGCCGGGACTCCTACGAGCAGTACTTC. It is translated as CASSRDSYEQYF.

This chain connects TRBV24-1 to TRBJ2-7; TRBD1 is a possible D gene (5 bases). In germline, CDR1 is KGHDR, CDR2 SFDVKD. With 5 bases removed from V and 3 bases from J, the gap between germline ends came to 10 bases. CDR3 length: 13 amino acids. CDR3 DNA sequence: TGTGCCACCAGTGGTAAACAGGACTACGAGCAGTACTTC. It yields the protein CATSGKQDYEQYF.

This clone was counted only a few times. The chain recombines TRBV5-4 with TRBJ1-2, with 7 bases identical to TRBD1. CDR3 length: 15 residues. The V gene end was trimmed by 3 bases and the J gene end by 3 bases; junction bases not matched to a gene: 8. Germline V lookup: CDR1 SGHNT, CDR2 YYREEE (reference sequence). CDR3: CASSSRQGLDYGYTF. The CDR3 DNA follows: TGTGCCAGCAGCTCCCGACAGGGCCTCGACTATGGCTACACCTTC.

CDR3 in DNA: TGTGCCAGCACCGACAGATCTCTCAGCACAGATACGCAGTATTTT. Protein: CASTDRSLSTDTQYF. The chain links TRBV6-5 to TRBJ2-3, with D possibly TRBD1 on 5 matching bases. From germline, CDR1 is MNHEY and CDR2 SVGAGI. V was shortened by 7 bases and J by 0 bases, with 14 bases between the two germline ends. This CDR3 region has 15 residues.

V gene TRBV5-6 combines with J gene TRBJ2-4; D is undetermined. This CDR3 has 14 amino acids. V was pared by 0 bases and J by 3 bases, with 7 bases between. Germline-derived CDR1 and CDR2 are SGHDT and YYEEEE. CDR3 sequence (DNA): TGTGCCAGCAGCTTGGTAGGAGTCAAAAACATTCAGTACTTC. The encoded protein is CASSLVGVKNIQYF.

The chain recombines TRBV5-1 with TRBJ1-6; a possible D gene is TRBD1 (5 bases). There are 14 residues in the CDR3. Germline lookup yields CDR1 SGHRS and CDR2 YFSETQ. Trimming took off 4 bases at V and 8 bases at J, with 13 bases between the two ends. The CDR3: CASSRERQHSPLHF. The CDR3 nucleotides are TGCGCCAGCAGCCGCGAAAGACAGCATTCACCCCTCCACTTT.

This clone was counted between two and nine times. The chain combines TRBV10-3 with TRBJ2-7; TRBD1 aligns across 7 bases. CDR1 is ENHRY, CDR2 SYGVKD, per germline. The V and J ends lost 6 bases and 6 bases, in that order; junction bases with no gene match: 5. The CDR3 sequence is 12 residues long. CDR3 sequence (DNA): TGTGCCATCAGGCAACAGGGGAGCGAGCAGTACTTC. Protein sequence: CAIRQQGSEQYF.

The rearrangement uses TRBV5-4 and TRBJ2-3; 12 bases map to TRBD2. Germline V CDR1 and CDR2: SGHNT, YYREEE (reference sequence). V was clipped by 4 bases and J by 8 bases; unmatched bases: 11. This CDR3 has 16 amino acids. The CDR3 sequence is CASSPKASGGAGTQYF. The CDR3 DNA is TGTGCCAGCAGCCCGAAGGCTAGCGGGGGGGCGGGTACGCAGTATTTT.

This chain links TRBV5-1 with TRBJ2-7; 11 nucleotides line up with TRBD1. The CDR3 has 15 residues. Per germline, CDR1 SGHRS and CDR2 YFSETQ. Unmatched junction bases numbered 4, after V lost 1 base and J lost 4 bases. CDR3 nucleotides: TGCGCCAGCAGCTTGAATGGACAGGGGGCTTACGAGCAGTACTTC. This encodes CASSLNGQGAYEQYF. Together with reference TRBV5-1 and TRBJ2-7, the CDR3 gives the full variable domain: KAGVTQTPRYLIKTRGQQVTLSCSPISGHRSVSWYQQTPGQGLQFLFEYFSETQRNKGNFPGRFSGRQFSNSRSEMNVSTLELGDSALYLCASSLNGQGAYEQYFGPGTRLTVT.

This rearrangement joins TRBV7-8 to TRBJ2-5; the D gene is possibly TRBD1 (6 bases). The CDR3 extends over 14 amino acids. Trimming removed 6 bases from V and 9 bases from J, with 20 bases in between. Germline assignment: CDR1 SGHVS and CDR2 FQNEAQ. The DNA of the CDR3 is TGTGCCAGCAGTTTTACAAGTGGTCAGGGGCCCCAGTACTTC. Residues: CASSFTSGQGPQYF.

This chain uses TRBV7-8 with TRBJ1-2, with 7 bases lining up with TRBD1. The germline V gene encodes CDR1 SGHVS and CDR2 FQNEAQ. The CDR3 runs 17 residues. V was clipped by 5 bases and J by 6 bases; unmatched bases: 18. CDR3 in DNA: TGTGCCAGCAGCCCGCGACAGGGAAAGATTTCAGGGGATGGCTACACCTTC. Translated: CASSPRQGKISGDGYTF.

This chain joins TRBV5-1 and TRBJ1-1; D uncertain. CDR1 is SGHRS and CDR2 is YFSETQ in the germline V gene. The CDR3 has 14 residues. V shed 0 bases and J shed 2 bases, with 8 bases lying between them. The CDR3, as DNA: TGCGCCAGCAGCTTGGTCCAGGATAACACTGAAGCTTTCTTT. The encoded protein is CASSLVQDNTEAFF.